These T cell receptor beta chains were read from a single sample in a study of cytomegalovirus exposure and HLA in healthy donors. Profiling relied on immunoSEQ multiplex PCR, and the TCRdb table lists in-frame clones only, not all of them. Of 100,000 to 120,000 clones listed, around 85% are singletons. Sequenced input: PBMCs. The receptors shown here come from a man between 25 and 39 years old in good health and CMV-seropositive. Both conserved end residues are part of each CDR3. D genes are given only for firm matches. The size entry is marked missing in some rows and otherwise reads once, few, many or a size class.

>NA|TRBV7-9|NA|TRBJ2-5
TGTGCCAGCAGCCGAACCCGGCAAGAGACCCAGTACTTC
CASSRTRQETQYF
>NA|TRBV28|TRBD2|TRBJ2-3
TGTGCCAGCAGTTTATTGGGTAGCGGGGGGGACACAGATACGCAGTATTTT
CASSLLGSGGDTDTQYF
>NA|TRBV10-1|NA|TRBJ2-1
TGCGCCAGCAGTGGTAGCGGACCCTACAATGAGCAGTTCTTC
CASSGSGPYNEQFF
>once|TRBV7-2|NA|TRBJ2-7
TGTGCCAGCAGCTTAGCGGGAGTTCAATCCTACGAGCAGTACTTC
CASSLAGVQSYEQYF
>NA|TRBV2|NA|TRBJ2-1
TGTGCCAGCAGTTGGGGAGAGGGCTGGGGCTACAATGAGCAGTTCTTC
CASSWGEGWGYNEQFF
>few|TRBV15|TRBD1|TRBJ1-4
TGTGCCACCAGCCTGGACAGGGGGTGGGATGAAAAACTGTTTTTT
CATSLDRGWDEKLFF
>NA|TRBV7-6|NA|TRBJ1-1
TGTGCCAGCAGCTTAGACAGGGACACTGAAGCTTTCTTT
CASSLDRDTEAFF
>NA|TRBV9|TRBD1|TRBJ1-2
TGTGCCAGCAGCGCCTCCGGGACAGGGGGCGTTAATGGCTACACCTTC
CASSASGTGGVNGYTF
>NA|TRBV7-6|NA|TRBJ1-1
TGTGCCAGCAGCTTAGAGCAGAACACTGAAGCTTTCTTT
CASSLEQNTEAFF
>NA|TRBV28|TRBD2|TRBJ2-3
TGTGCCAGCAGTTCGCTGACTAGCTATACAGATACGCAGTATTTT
CASSSLTSYTDTQYF
>NA|TRBV4-2|NA|TRBJ2-3
TGTGCCAGCAGCCGTCCCCCCGGGCGGGGCGGGTTAGATACGCAGTATTTT
CASSRPPGRGGLDTQYF
>few|TRBV11-2|TRBD2|TRBJ2-7
TGTGCCAGCAGTCCGAGCGGGGGGGCTCTATTGGGATACGAGCAGTACTTC
CASSPSGGALLGYEQYF
>NA|TRBV9|NA|TRBJ2-2
TGTGCCAGCAGCGTAGGGCCAGGGGCGGACACCGGGGAGCTGTTTTTT
CASSVGPGADTGELFF
>NA|TRBV6-4|TRBD2|TRBJ2-3
TGTGCCAGCAGTGCTGCGGGGGGCCCCACAGATACGCAGTATTTT
CASSAAGGPTDTQYF
>NA|TRBV5-4|NA|TRBJ1-1
TGTGCCAGCAGCTTGGACGCGGGAGGCGGCACTGAAGCTTTCTTT
CASSLDAGGGTEAFF
>NA|TRBV4-1|NA|TRBJ2-7
TGCGCCAGCAGCCAAGAGGAAGGAGGAGAGCAGTACTTC
CASSQEEGGEQYF
>NA|TRBV5-1|TRBD1|TRBJ2-5
TGCGCCAGCAGCTTGGAAGGACAGGGGCTTAGGTACTTC
CASSLEGQGLRYF
>NA|TRBV6-1|TRBD1|TRBJ2-7
TGTGCCAGCAGCCCGGAAGGGGACAGGAACGAGCAGTACTTC
CASSPEGDRNEQYF
>NA|TRBV7-2|TRBD2|TRBJ2-1
TGTGCCAGCAGCTTGCGGCGGGGGGACGAGCAGTTCTTC
CASSLRRGDEQFF
>once|TRBV18|NA|TRBJ2-3
TGTGCCAGCTCACCAGCCTCAGGGGGGACCAATACGCAGTATTTT
CASSPASGGTNTQYF
>NA|TRBV9|TRBD1|TRBJ1-2
TGTGCCAGCAGCGCTACAGGGGGCGCAGGGTATGGCTACACCTTC
CASSATGGAGYGYTF
>NA|TRBV5-1|NA|TRBJ1-1
TGCGCCAGCAGCTTGGGACACTTGAACACTGAAGCTTTCTTT
CASSLGHLNTEAFF
>NA|TRBV7-6|NA|TRBJ1-3
TGTGCCAGCAGCCCAAACGGGGTTATGGCTGGAAACACCATATATTTT
CASSPNGVMAGNTIYF
>few|TRBV5-6|NA|TRBJ2-3
TGTGCCAGCTCCCTCCAACTCACAGATACGCAGTATTTT
CASSLQLTDTQYF
>NA|TRBV7-6|NA|TRBJ1-5
TGTGCCAGCAGCTTAGAGTCGGCAGGGATCAATCAGCCCCAGCATTTT
CASSLESAGINQPQHF
>NA|TRBV19|NA|TRBJ2-3
TGTGCCAGTAAACCGGCAGGGGGGTCAGATACGCAGTATTTT
CASKPAGGSDTQYF
>NA|TRBV19|TRBD1|TRBJ1-4
TGTGCCAGTAGTATCCCGACAGGGTCTAATGAAAAACTGTTTTTT
CASSIPTGSNEKLFF
>NA|TRBV6-5|NA|TRBJ1-1
TGTGCCAGCAGTTACTCGACAATTATGAACACTGAAGCTTTCTTT
CASSYSTIMNTEAFF
>once|TRBV14|NA|TRBJ1-6
TGTGCCAGCAGCGAAGGGGCAGGGCTAAGCTCCTATAATTCACCCCTCCACTTT
CASSEGAGLSSYNSPLHF
>few|TRBV7-2|NA|TRBJ2-3
TGTGCCAGCAGTCCTAGCACAGATACGCAGTATTTT
CASSPSTDTQYF
>many|TRBV6-6|NA|TRBJ1-3
TGTGCCAGCAGTCCTACGACAAAGAGCAACACCATATATTTT
CASSPTTKSNTIYF
>NA|TRBV19|NA|TRBJ1-1
TGTGCCAGTACAGGTCTGGTCACTGAAGCTTTCTTT
CASTGLVTEAFF
>NA|TRBV4-2|NA|TRBJ2-7
TGTGCCAGCAGCCAAGATGTAGTCTACGAGCAGTACTTC
CASSQDVVYEQYF
>once|TRBV6-5|TRBD1|TRBJ1-2
TGTGCCAGCAGGGGGGGGACAGGCCGAGGCTACACCTTC
CASRGGTGRGYTF
>few|TRBV6-5|TRBD1|TRBJ2-7
TGTGCCAGCGGGACAGGGGGCTACGAGCAGTACTTC
CASGTGGYEQYF
>few|TRBV6-5|TRBD1|TRBJ1-1
TGTGCCAGCAGTTACCTGGGACAGGCTGACACTGAAGCTTTCTTT
CASSYLGQADTEAFF
>NA|TRBV28|TRBD1|TRBJ2-7
TGTGCCAGCAGAAGGGGACAGGGGGGCTACGAGCAGTACTTC
CASRRGQGGYEQYF
>NA|TRBV6-5|TRBD2|TRBJ2-5
TGTGCCAGCAGTTACGGGGGGGTAAAGACCCAGTACTTC
CASSYGGVKTQYF
>NA|TRBV11-1|TRBD1|TRBJ1-1
TGTGCCAGCAGCTTGGGTGACAGGGGATGGACTGAAGCTTTCTTT
CASSLGDRGWTEAFF
>NA|TRBV7-9|TRBD1|TRBJ1-1
TGTGCCAGCAGATGGACAGGGGACACTGAAGCTTTCTTT
CASRWTGDTEAFF
>NA|TRBV9|TRBD2|TRBJ2-5
TGTGCCAGCAGCGTAGTTAGAGCGGGGAACCAAGAGACCCAGTACTTC
CASSVVRAGNQETQYF
>NA|TRBV5-1|NA|TRBJ2-6
TGCGCCAGCAGCTTGTCGGGCGGGGCTGGGGCCAACGTCCTGACTTTC
CASSLSGGAGANVLTF
>once|TRBV6-5|NA|TRBJ1-6
TGTGCCAGCGAGGGACTTCCTCCAGGGACCCTCCACTTT
CASEGLPPGTLHF
>NA|TRBV6-1|TRBD2|TRBJ2-1
TGTGCCAGCAGTGAACAGCCCGGGGGGAACTCCAATGAGCAGTTCTTC
CASSEQPGGNSNEQFF
>NA|TRBV10-3|TRBD1|TRBJ1-5
TGTGCCATCACAGGGGGCCGGGATCAGCCCCAGCATTTT
CAITGGRDQPQHF
>NA|TRBV19|NA|TRBJ1-5
TGTGCCAGTAGTATCGCGAGGTATAGCAATCAGCCCCAGCATTTT
CASSIARYSNQPQHF
>NA|TRBV5-4|TRBD1|TRBJ2-1
TGTGCCAGCAGCACCGACAGGGTCAATGAGCAGTTCTTC
CASSTDRVNEQFF
>NA|TRBV5-8|NA|TRBJ1-3
TGTGCCAGCAGCGTCGGACAGCAAAACTCTGGAAACACCATATATTTT
CASSVGQQNSGNTIYF
>once|TRBV6-5|TRBD1|TRBJ1-2
TGTGCCAGCAGCCCCGACAGGGGAGGAGGCTACACCTTC
CASSPDRGGGYTF
>NA|TRBV28|NA|TRBJ2-2
TGTGCCAGCACCCCCAGGAGGGGCCGGTTCCCTACCGGGGAGCTGTTTTTT
CASTPRRGRFPTGELFF
>few|TRBV2|TRBD1|TRBJ1-5
TGTGCCAGCAGTGTACTCGGGACAGGGGTTTCGGGACCCCAGCATTTT
CASSVLGTGVSGPQHF
>few|TRBV7-7|NA|TRBJ2-5
TGTGCTAGCAGCCGCGTGGGCGCGGGGGCCCAAGAGACCCAGTACTTC
CASSRVGAGAQETQYF
>NA|TRBV7-9|NA|TRBJ1-5
TGTGCCAGCAGCCCTCATACAGGGAATGAGCCCCAGCATTTT
CASSPHTGNEPQHF
>NA|TRBV4-1|TRBD1|TRBJ1-2
TGCGCCAGCAGCCGGTTGGGGACAGCAGTGGAAGGCTACACCTTC
CASSRLGTAVEGYTF